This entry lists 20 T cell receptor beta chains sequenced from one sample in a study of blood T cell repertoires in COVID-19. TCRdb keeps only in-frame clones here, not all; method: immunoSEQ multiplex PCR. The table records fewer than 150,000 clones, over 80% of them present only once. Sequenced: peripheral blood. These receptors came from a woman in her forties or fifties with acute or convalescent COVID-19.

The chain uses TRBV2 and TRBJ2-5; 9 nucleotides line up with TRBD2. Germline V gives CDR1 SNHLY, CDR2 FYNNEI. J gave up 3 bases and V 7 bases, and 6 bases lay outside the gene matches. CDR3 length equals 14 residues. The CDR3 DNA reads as TGTGCCAGCAACGGTGCGGGAGGGGAAGAGACCCAGTACTTC. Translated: CASNGAGGEETQYF. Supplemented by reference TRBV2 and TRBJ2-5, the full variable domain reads EPEVTQTPSHQVTQMGQEVILRCVPISNHLYFYWYRQILGQKVEFLVSFYNNEISEKSEIFDDQFSVERPDGSNFTLKIRSTKLEDSAMYFCASNGAGGEETQYFGPGTRLLVL.

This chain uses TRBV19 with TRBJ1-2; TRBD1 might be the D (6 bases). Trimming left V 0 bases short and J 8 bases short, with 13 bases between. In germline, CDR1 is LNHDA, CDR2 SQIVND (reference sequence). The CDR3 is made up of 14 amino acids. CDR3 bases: TGTGCCAGTAGTATAGACGAGACAGGCCAAGGCTACACCTTC. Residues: CASSIDETGQGYTF.

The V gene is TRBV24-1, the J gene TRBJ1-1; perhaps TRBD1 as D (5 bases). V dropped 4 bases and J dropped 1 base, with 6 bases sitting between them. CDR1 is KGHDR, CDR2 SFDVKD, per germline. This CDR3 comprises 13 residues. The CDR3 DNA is TGTGCCACCAGTGAAGACAGGAACACTGAAGCTTTCTTT. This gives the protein CATSEDRNTEAFF.

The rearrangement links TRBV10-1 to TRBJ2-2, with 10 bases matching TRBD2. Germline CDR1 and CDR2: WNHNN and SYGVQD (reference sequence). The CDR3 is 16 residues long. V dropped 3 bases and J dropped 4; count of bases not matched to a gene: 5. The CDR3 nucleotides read TGCGCCAGCAGTGAACTAGCGGGGATTACCACCGGGGAGCTGTTTTTT. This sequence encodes CASSELAGITTGELFF.

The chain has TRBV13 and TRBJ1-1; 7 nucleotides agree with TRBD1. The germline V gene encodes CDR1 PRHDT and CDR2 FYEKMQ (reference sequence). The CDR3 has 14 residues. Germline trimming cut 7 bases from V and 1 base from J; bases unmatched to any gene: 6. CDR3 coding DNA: TGTGCCAGCACCACAACAGGGGAGAACACTGAAGCTTTCTTT. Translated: CASTTTGENTEAFF. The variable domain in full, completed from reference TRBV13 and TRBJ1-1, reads AAGVIQSPRHLIKEKRETATLKCYPIPRHDTVYWYQQGPGQDPQFLISFYEKMQSDKGSIPDRFSAQQFSDYHSELNMSSLELGDSALYFCASTTTGENTEAFFGQGTRLTVV.

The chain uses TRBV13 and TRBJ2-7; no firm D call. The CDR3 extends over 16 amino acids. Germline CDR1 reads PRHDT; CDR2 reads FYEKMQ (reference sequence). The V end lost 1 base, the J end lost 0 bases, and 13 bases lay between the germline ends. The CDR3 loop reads CASSLVEAGDSYEQYF. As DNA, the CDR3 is TGTGCCAGCAGCTTAGTAGAAGCCGGAGACTCCTACGAGCAGTACTTC.

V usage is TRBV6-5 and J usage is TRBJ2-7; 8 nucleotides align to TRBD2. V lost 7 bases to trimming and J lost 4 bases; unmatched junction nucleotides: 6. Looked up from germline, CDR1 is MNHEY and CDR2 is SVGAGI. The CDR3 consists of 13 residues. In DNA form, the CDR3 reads TGTGCCAGCAACGGGGGGGAATCGTACGAGCAGTACTTC. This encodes CASNGGESYEQYF.

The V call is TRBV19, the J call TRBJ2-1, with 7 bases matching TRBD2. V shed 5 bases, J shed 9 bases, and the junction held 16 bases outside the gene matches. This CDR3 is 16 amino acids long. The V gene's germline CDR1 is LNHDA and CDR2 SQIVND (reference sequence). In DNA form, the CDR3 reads TGTGCCAGTAGTCCCCACTGGGGGGGAGATGGCAGTGAGCAGTTCTTC. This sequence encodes CASSPHWGGDGSEQFF.

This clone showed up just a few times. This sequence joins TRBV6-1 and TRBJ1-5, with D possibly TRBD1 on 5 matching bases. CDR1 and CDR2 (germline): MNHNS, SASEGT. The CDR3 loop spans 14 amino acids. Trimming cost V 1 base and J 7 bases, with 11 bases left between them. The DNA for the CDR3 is TGTGCCAGCAGTGAAGGATGGAGGGACCAGCCCCAGCATTTT. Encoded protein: CASSEGWRDQPQHF.

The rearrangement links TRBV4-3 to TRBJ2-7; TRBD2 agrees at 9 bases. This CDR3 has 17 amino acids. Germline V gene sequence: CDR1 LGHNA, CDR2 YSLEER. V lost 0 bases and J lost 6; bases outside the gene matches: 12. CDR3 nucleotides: TGCGCCAGCAGCCAAGATAGAGGTGGCGGGAGGGGCCTCGAGCAGTACTTC. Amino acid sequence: CASSQDRGGGRGLEQYF.

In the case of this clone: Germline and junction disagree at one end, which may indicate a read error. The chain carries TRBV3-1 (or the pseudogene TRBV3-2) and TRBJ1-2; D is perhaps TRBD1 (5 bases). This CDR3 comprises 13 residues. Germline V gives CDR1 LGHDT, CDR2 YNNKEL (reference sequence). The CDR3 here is CASSQVSGAGLYF. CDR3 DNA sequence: TGTGCCAGCAGCCAAGTATCTGGGGCAGGGCTGTACTTC.

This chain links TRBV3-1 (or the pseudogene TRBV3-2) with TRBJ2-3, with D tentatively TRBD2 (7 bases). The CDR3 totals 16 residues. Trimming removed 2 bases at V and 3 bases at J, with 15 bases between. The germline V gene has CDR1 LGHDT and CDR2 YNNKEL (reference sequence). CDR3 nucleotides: TGTGCCAGCAGCCAATTTGGAAGGGGGGGGACAGATACGCAGTATTTT. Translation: CASSQFGRGGTDTQYF.

CDR3 sequence: CSVDDSQNTEAFF. The CDR3 nucleotides read TGCAGCGTTGATGACAGTCAGAACACTGAAGCTTTCTTT. The rearrangement links TRBV29-1 to TRBJ1-1; TRBD1 is a possible D gene (5 bases). Germline CDR1 is SQVTM and CDR2 is ANQGSEA. V lost 3 bases and J lost 1, with 9 bases in between. This CDR3 has 13 amino acids.

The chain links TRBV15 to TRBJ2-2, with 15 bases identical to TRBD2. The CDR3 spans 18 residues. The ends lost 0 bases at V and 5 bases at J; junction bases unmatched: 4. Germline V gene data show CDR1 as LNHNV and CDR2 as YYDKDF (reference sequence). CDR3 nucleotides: TGTGCCACCAGCAGAGAAGGGACTAGCGGGAGGTCGACCGGGGAGCTGTTTTTT. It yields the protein CATSREGTSGRSTGELFF.

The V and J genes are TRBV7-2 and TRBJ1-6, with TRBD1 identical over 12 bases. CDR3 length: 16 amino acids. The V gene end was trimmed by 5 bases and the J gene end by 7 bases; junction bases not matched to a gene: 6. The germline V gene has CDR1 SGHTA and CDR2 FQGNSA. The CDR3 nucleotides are TGTGCCAGCAGCCCTCGGGACAGGGGGCGGAATTCACCCCTCCACTTT. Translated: CASSPRDRGRNSPLHF. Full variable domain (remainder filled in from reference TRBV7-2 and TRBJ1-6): GAGVSQSPSNKVTEKGKDVELRCDPISGHTALYWYRQSLGQGLEFLIYFQGNSAPDKSGLPSDRFSAERTGGSVSTLTIQRTQQEDSAVYLCASSPRDRGRNSPLHFGNGTRLTVT.

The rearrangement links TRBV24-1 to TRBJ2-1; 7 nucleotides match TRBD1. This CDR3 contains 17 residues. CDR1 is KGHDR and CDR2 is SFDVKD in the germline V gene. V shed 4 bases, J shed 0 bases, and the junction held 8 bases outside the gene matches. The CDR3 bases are TGTGCCACCAGTGACCAGACAGGGAAGAGCTCCTACAATGAGCAGTTCTTC. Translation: CATSDQTGKSSYNEQFF.

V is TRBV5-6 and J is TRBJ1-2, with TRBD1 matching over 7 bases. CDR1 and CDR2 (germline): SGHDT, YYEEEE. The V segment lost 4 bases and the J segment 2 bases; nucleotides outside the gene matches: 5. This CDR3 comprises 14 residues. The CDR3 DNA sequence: TGTGCCAGCAGCCAACTACAGGGGAACTATGGCTACACCTTC. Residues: CASSQLQGNYGYTF.

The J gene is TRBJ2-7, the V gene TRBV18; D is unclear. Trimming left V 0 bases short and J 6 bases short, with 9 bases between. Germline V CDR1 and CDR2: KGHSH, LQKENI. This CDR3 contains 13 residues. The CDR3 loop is CASSPPQRGEQYF. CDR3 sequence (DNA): TGTGCCAGCTCACCACCCCAGCGAGGCGAGCAGTACTTC.

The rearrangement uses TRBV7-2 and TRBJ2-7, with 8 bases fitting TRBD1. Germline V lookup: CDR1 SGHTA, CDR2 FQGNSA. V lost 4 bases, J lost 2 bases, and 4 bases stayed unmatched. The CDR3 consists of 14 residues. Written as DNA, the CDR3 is TGTGCCAGCAGCTCTCGGACAGGGCCCTACGAGCAGTACTTC. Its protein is CASSSRTGPYEQYF.

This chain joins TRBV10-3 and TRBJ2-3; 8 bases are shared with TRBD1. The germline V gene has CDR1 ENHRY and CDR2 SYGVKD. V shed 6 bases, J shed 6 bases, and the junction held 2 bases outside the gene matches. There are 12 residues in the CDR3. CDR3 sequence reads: CAISRGLDTQYF. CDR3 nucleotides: TGTGCCATCAGCAGGGGGCTGGATACGCAGTATTTT.